The sequence of this T cell receptor (beta chain) was determined in a study of T-cell memory formation after mild COVID-19. General study points: Mainly in CM and EM were contracting CD4+ clones; CD8+ were in EMRA.

The germline V gene encodes CDR1 PRHDT and CDR2 FYEKMQ (reference sequence). V dropped 10 bases and J dropped 3; count of bases not matched to a gene: 4. The length of the CDR3 is 12 residues. Constant-segment-primed 5'RACE gave TCR alpha and TCR beta cDNA libraries with sample barcodes and UMIs. From the 5' RACE reads, TCRdb called clonotypes with MiXCR, one entry per CDR3 protein. This sample has about 390,000 distinct CDR3 sequences, with approximately 15% found just once. About this clonotype itself: Its target is unknown.

The TCR was taken from a man in his late teens or twenties who had mild COVID-19 (a few samples of this study predate the infection). Cell type and time point are not known. This sequence joins TRBV13 and TRBJ2-3; 7 bases line up with TRBD2. The sample was PBMCs or a T cell subset sorted from them (not recorded which). The CDR3 spells CATAAGTDTQYF. The CDR3 nucleotides are TGTGCCACCGCAGCGGGGACAGATACGCAGTATTTT.